Shown below are 18 T cell receptor beta chains from a single sample sequenced in a study of control samples from healthy donors and cancer patients. TCRdb's copy holds only in-frame clones and misses some; the assay was immunoSEQ multiplex PCR. The sample holds nearly 200,000 clones, roughly nine tenths seen once. Sequences were obtained from blood. The receptors derive from a man aged 25 to 40 in good health.

This clone has only a few counts. The V and J genes are TRBV6-2 or TRBV6-3 and TRBJ1-1; the D is unclear. The CDR3 has 18 residues. Trimming removed 1 base at V and 1 base at J, with 19 bases between. CDR1 is MNHEY, CDR2 SVGEGT, per germline. Here the CDR3 reads CASSYYRVRTPENTEAFF. The CDR3 nucleotides read TGTGCCAGCAGTTACTATAGGGTCCGGACTCCCGAGAACACTGAAGCTTTCTTT.

V is TRBV28 and J is TRBJ1-2; no reliable D call. CDR1 is MDHEN and CDR2 is SYDVKM in the germline V gene. The CDR3 has 11 residues. Trimming took 7 bases from V and 8 from J, leaving 11 bases between them. The CDR3 bases are TGTGCCAGCAAATCGACGGACGGCTACACCTTC. The encoded protein is CASKSTDGYTF.

The chain couples TRBV15 to TRBJ2-3, with 8 bases aligning to TRBD2. The J segment lost 6 bases and the V segment lost 4 bases, leaving 9 bases of the junction unmatched. Germline lookup yields CDR1 LNHNV and CDR2 YYDKDF (reference sequence). The CDR3 runs to 15 residues. This CDR3 is CATSKAGVQTDTQYF. The DNA of the CDR3 is TGTGCCACCAGCAAAGCGGGGGTTCAAACGGATACGCAGTATTTT.

The rearrangement links TRBV19 to TRBJ1-5, with TRBD1 matching 11 bases. Trimming took 6 bases from V and 4 from J; bases not matched to a gene: 11. This CDR3 contains 17 residues. Germline CDR1 LNHDA, CDR2 SQIVND (reference sequence). CDR3 sequence (DNA): TGTGCCAGTAGACCACAGGACAGGGGGCTCGGTAATCAGCCCCAGCATTTT. This sequence encodes CASRPQDRGLGNQPQHF.

The chain uses TRBV6-6 and TRBJ2-2; D is uncertain. Germline lookup yields CDR1 MNHNY and CDR2 SVGAGI (reference sequence). Trimming shortened V by 5 bases and J by 1 base, and 17 bases separated the two germline ends. The CDR3 is 17 amino acids. The chain's CDR3 is CASSPPPGTWNTGELFF. The CDR3 DNA is TGTGCCAGCAGTCCCCCTCCCGGAACATGGAACACCGGGGAGCTGTTTTTT.

This rearrangement joins TRBV6-5 to TRBJ1-4; 9 bases map to TRBD1. CDR3 length equals 15 residues. Per germline, CDR1 MNHEY and CDR2 SVGAGI. V was pared by 5 bases and J by 3 bases, with 4 bases of the junction left unmatched. The CDR3 reads CASSSGTGSNEKLFF. The CDR3 DNA is TGTGCCAGCAGTAGCGGGACAGGGTCTAATGAAAAACTGTTTTTT.

V usage is TRBV9 and J usage is TRBJ2-6; D possibly uses TRBD1 or TRBD2 (5 bases each). V lost 4 bases and J lost 0, with 14 bases in between. Germline-derived CDR1 and CDR2 are SGDLS and YYNGEE. CDR3 size: 17 residues. CDR3 residues: CASSPAGALSGANVLTF. The CDR3 DNA follows: TGTGCCAGCAGCCCCGCCGGGGCCCTCTCTGGGGCCAACGTCCTGACTTTC.

The chain recombines TRBV30 with TRBJ1-5, with TRBD1 matching over 9 bases. V gave up 2 bases and J gave up 7 bases; unmatched junction bases: 12. CDR1 and CDR2 from the germline V gene are GTSNPN and SVGIG (reference sequence). This CDR3 is 16 amino acids long. CDR3 in DNA: TGTGCCTGGAGTAACTCCGGGACAGGGTTTAGACAGCCCCAGCATTTT. As protein: CAWSNSGTGFRQPQHF.

This clone was counted a single time. This chain uses TRBV7-6 with TRBJ1-1; tentative D call: TRBD1 (5 bases). Germline V gene data show CDR1 as SGHVS and CDR2 as FNYEAQ. Between the trimmed V and J ends, which lost 1 base and 10 bases, there was a span of 19 bases. The CDR3 is 15 residues long. CDR3 DNA sequence: TGTGCCAGCAGCTTAGGGACACTCTCTCCAAGTGGAGCTTTCTTT. As protein: CASSLGTLSPSGAFF.

The chain is built from TRBV30 and TRBJ1-4; 7 positions match TRBD1. V dropped 6 bases and J dropped 5; count of bases not matched to a gene: 9. In germline, CDR1 is GTSNPN, CDR2 SVGIG (reference sequence). The length of the CDR3 is 14 residues. CDR3 in DNA: TGTGCCTGCAACACCGGGACAGTCAATGAAAAACTGTTTTTT. As protein: CACNTGTVNEKLFF. Complete variable domain (other parts from reference TRBV30 and TRBJ1-4): SQTIHQWPATLVQPVGSPLSLECTVEGTSNPNLYWYRQAAGRGLQLLFYSVGIGQISSEVPQNLSASRPQDRQFILSSKKLLLSDSGFYLCACNTGTVNEKLFFGSGTQLSVL.

The chain uses TRBV14 and TRBJ2-1; no firm D call. Per germline, CDR1 SGHDN and CDR2 FVKESK. Trimming stripped 4 bases from V and 2 bases from J, with 12 bases between. This CDR3 contains 15 residues. CDR3 sequence reads: CASSLPAGTYNEQFF. CDR3 in DNA: TGTGCCAGCAGCCTCCCGGCCGGCACCTACAATGAGCAGTTCTTC.

This chain joins TRBV6-5 and TRBJ1-1; no definite D call. Trimming cost V 8 bases and J 0 bases, with 7 bases left between them. Germline CDR1 MNHEY, CDR2 SVGAGI. The CDR3 runs to 12 residues. The CDR3 sequence is CASGRVNTEAFF. DNA of the CDR3: TGTGCCAGCGGACGCGTGAACACTGAAGCTTTCTTT.

V gene TRBV29-1 combines with J gene TRBJ2-7, with 10 bases identical to TRBD2. Trimming cost V 6 bases and J 1 base; bases outside gene matches: 6. The CDR3 covers 14 residues. Germline V gene sequence: CDR1 SQVTM, CDR2 ANQGSEA. CDR3 in amino acids: CSVANSGGSYEQYF. The CDR3 DNA reads TGCAGCGTCGCGAATAGCGGGGGGTCCTACGAGCAGTACTTC.

V is TRBV28 and J is TRBJ2-7; 8 bases agree with TRBD1. The CDR3 extends over 12 amino acids. Germline V gene sequence: CDR1 MDHEN, CDR2 SYDVKM. The V and J ends lost 5 bases and 6 bases, in that order; junction bases with no gene match: 3. The CDR3 here is CASSRTGREQYF. Here the CDR3 DNA reads TGTGCCAGCAGTCGGACAGGGCGCGAGCAGTACTTC.

The chain carries TRBV11-2 and TRBJ2-7, with D possibly TRBD1 on 6 matching bases. Deletions cut 3 bases from V and 2 bases from J, with 11 bases between. Germline CDR1 is SGHAT and CDR2 is FQNNGV. The CDR3 is 14 residues long. The CDR3 sequence: CASSFETGTYEQYF. The CDR3 bases are TGTGCCAGCAGCTTTGAGACAGGAACCTACGAGCAGTACTTC.

The chain uses TRBV19 and TRBJ1-6, with D hard to call. This CDR3 has 12 residues. Trimming shortened V by 6 bases and J by 10 bases, and 10 bases separated the two germline ends. Germline loops: CDR1 LNHDA, CDR2 SQIVND (reference sequence). CDR3 region: CASSVQMSPLHF. The DNA for the CDR3 is TGTGCCAGTAGCGTCCAAATGTCACCCCTCCACTTT.

This chain uses TRBV7-8 with TRBJ1-6, with 7 bases matching TRBD1. The CDR3 sequence is 15 residues long. V was pared by 2 bases and J by 10 bases, with 8 bases of the junction left unmatched. Looked up from germline, CDR1 is SGHVS and CDR2 is FQNEAQ. CDR3 sequence reads: CASSLSGDRSSPLHF. For the CDR3, the DNA is TGTGCCAGCAGCTTAAGCGGGGACAGAAGCTCACCCCTCCACTTT.

The rearrangement uses TRBV9 and TRBJ2-5; no clear D. The CDR3 length is 14 residues. V lost 3 bases to trimming and J lost 5 bases, with 14 bases between them. Germline loops: CDR1 SGDLS, CDR2 YYNGEE. CDR3: CASSGAVGRETQYF. The DNA of the CDR3 is TGTGCCAGCAGCGGAGCCGTAGGCAGGGAGACCCAGTACTTC. The whole variable domain, filled in from reference TRBV9 and TRBJ2-5, reads DSGVTQTPKHLITATGQRVTLRCSPRSGDLSVYWYQQSLDQGLQFLIQYYNGEERAKGNILERFSAQQFPDLHSELNLSSLELGDSALYFCASSGAVGRETQYFGPGTRLLVL.